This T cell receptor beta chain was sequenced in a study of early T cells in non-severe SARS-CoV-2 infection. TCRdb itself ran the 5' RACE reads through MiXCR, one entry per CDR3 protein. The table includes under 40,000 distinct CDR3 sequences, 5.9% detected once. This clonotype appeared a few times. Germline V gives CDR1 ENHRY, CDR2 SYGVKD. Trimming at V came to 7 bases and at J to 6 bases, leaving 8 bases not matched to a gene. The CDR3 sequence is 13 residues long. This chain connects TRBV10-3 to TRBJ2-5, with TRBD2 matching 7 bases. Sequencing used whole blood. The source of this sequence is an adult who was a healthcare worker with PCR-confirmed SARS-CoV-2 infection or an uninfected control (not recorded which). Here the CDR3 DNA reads TGTGCCATCACCGCGGGAGTTGCGAAGACCCAGTACTTC. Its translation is CAITAGVAKTQYF.